This T cell receptor (beta chain) was sequenced during a study of T-cell reconstitution after alpha-beta-depleted transplantation in children. Library preparation (for TCRbeta) was performed with unique molecular identifiers. TCRdb reanalysed the PCR reads using MiXCR and keeps one entry per CDR3 protein. Counted here are hundreds of thousands of distinct CDR3 sequences, under 15% occurring once; the ten biggest clones make up roughly 5.4%. There are 14 residues in the CDR3. Between the trimmed V and J ends, which lost 5 bases and 5 bases, there was a span of 15 bases. The TCR sequence derives from a human donor who donated a stem cell graft to a child with combined immunodeficiency. The rearrangement uses TRBV12-3 or TRBV12-4 and TRBJ2-5, with D possibly being TRBD1 or TRBD2 (5 bases each). The specimen was PBMCs from the stem cell graft donor, collected from the stem cell graft. CDR3 sequence reads: CASSGGDRRETQYF. The CDR3, as DNA: TGTGCCAGCAGTGGGGGTGACAGACGCGAGACCCAGTACTTC.